This T cell receptor beta chain originates from a study of T cell changes during pregnancy in multiple sclerosis. The repertoire was sequenced with immunoSEQ multiplex PCR; TCRdb's copy has only in-frame clones and lacks some. The data contain under 80,000 clones, approximately 90% of them singletons. V gave up 1 base and J gave up 4 bases, with 7 bases separating them. The CDR3 covers 12 residues. CDR1 and CDR2 from the germline V gene are GTSNPN and SVGIG (reference sequence). The chain has TRBV30 and TRBJ1-2; D perhaps matches TRBD1 (5 bases). The receptor was derived from a female donor with multiple sclerosis, enrolled in a pregnancy study. Sequenced material: peripheral blood, taken in the second trimester of pregnancy. The CDR3 here is CAWSEDTYGYTF. The CDR3 DNA sequence: TGTGCCTGGAGTGAGGACACCTATGGCTACACCTTC.